This TCR beta chain was identified in a study of blood T cell repertoires in COVID-19. Study at large: There were acute and convalescent COVID-19 samples, and they came from the United States, Italy and Spain. The analysed material was cDNA or gDNA that came from T cells, B-cell-depleted T cells, or PBMCs.

Study processing details: Nucleated cell counts were estimated from reference gene primer amplification. Profiled with immunoSEQ multiplex PCR; TCRdb holds only in-frame clones, not every one. The V and J calls and clone size are taken from that table; D and trimming were inferred from the DNA. The sample holds fewer than 200,000 clones; 70% to 85% are singletons and the top ten take about 12%. The V and J ends lost 8 bases and 2 bases respectively, with 12 bases between them. The CDR3 contains 14 residues. The germline V gene has CDR1 SGHTA and CDR2 FQGNSA. The gene calls are TRBV7-2 and TRBJ2-2; a possible D gene is TRBD1 (6 bases). Material: PBMCs or T cells enriched from blood (not recorded which). The origin of this receptor is a man in his fifties who had recovered from COVID-19. The CDR3 DNA reads as TGTGCCAGCGGGAAACAGGGTAACACCGGGGAGCTGTTTTTT. It is translated as CASGKQGNTGELFF. Drawing the rest from reference TRBV7-2 and TRBJ2-2, the complete variable domain is GAGVSQSPSNKVTEKGKDVELRCDPISGHTALYWYRQSLGQGLEFLIYFQGNSAPDKSGLPSDRFSAERTGGSVSTLTIQRTQQEDSAVYLCASGKQGNTGELFFGEGSRLTVL.